These 10 T cell receptor beta chains were sequenced from one sample in a study of blood T cell repertoires in COVID-19. Sequencing used immunoSEQ multiplex PCR; TCRdb keeps in-frame clones, though not all of them. The repertoire consists of 71,000 or so clones, with roughly four fifths occurring once and the leading ten covering roughly 27%. The specimen was peripheral blood. The receptor source for this set is a man in his 70s with acute or convalescent COVID-19.

The count of this clone is one. This sequence joins TRBV5-4 and TRBJ1-1, with TRBD1 matching 7 bases. This CDR3 region has 17 residues. The trim removed 3 bases at V and 6 bases at J, leaving 17 bases unmatched. CDR1 and CDR2 from the germline V gene are SGHNT and YYREEE (reference sequence). In DNA, the CDR3 is TGTGCCAGCAGCTCCCATCCCCCCGACAGGGCGGGTTCTGAAGCTTTCTTT. This encodes CASSSHPPDRAGSEAFF.

The CDR3 loop is CATSDNAGLGYTF. The CDR3 DNA is TGTGCCACCAGTGACAACGCGGGTCTCGGCTACACCTTC. The chain uses TRBV24-1 and TRBJ1-2; D is ambiguous. Between the trimmed V and J ends, which lost 4 bases and 8 bases, there was a span of 13 bases. The CDR3 loop spans 13 amino acids. Germline CDR1 and CDR2: KGHDR and SFDVKD.

The chain is built from TRBV4-1 and TRBJ2-5; 14 bases are shared with TRBD2. V lost 4 bases and J lost 0; bases outside the gene matches: 7. The CDR3 sequence is 18 residues long. The germline gives CDR1 MGHRA, CDR2 YSYEKL. The CDR3 protein is CASSRPTSGRADQETQYF. CDR3 coding DNA: TGCGCCAGCAGCCGACCGACTAGCGGGAGGGCCGACCAAGAGACCCAGTACTTC.

This chain links TRBV19 with TRBJ2-7; tentatively, D is TRBD1 (6 bases). V was cut by 9 bases and J by 2 bases, with 14 bases left in between. From germline, CDR1 is LNHDA and CDR2 SQIVND (reference sequence). This CDR3 region has 13 residues. Here the CDR3 reads CASGQTLAYEQYF. The DNA for the CDR3 is TGTGCCAGCGGACAGACCTTAGCCTACGAGCAGTACTTC.

This chain connects TRBV28 to TRBJ2-3, with 8 positions matching TRBD2. The V gene end was trimmed by 5 bases and the J gene end by 1 base; junction bases not matched to a gene: 5. The germline CDR1 and CDR2 sequences are MDHEN and SYDVKM. This CDR3 comprises 15 residues. The CDR3 sequence is CASSNGREGTDTQYF. CDR3 nucleotide sequence: TGTGCCAGCAGTAACGGGCGGGAGGGCACAGATACGCAGTATTTT. Based on the CDR3 plus reference TRBV28 and TRBJ2-3, the full variable domain is DVKVTQSSRYLVKRTGEKVFLECVQDMDHENMFWYRQDPGLGLRLIYFSYDVKMKEKGDIPEGYSVSREKKERFSLILESASTNQTSMYLCASSNGREGTDTQYFGPGTRLTVL.

This clone was seen only once. The sample contains more than one DNA sequence encoding this CDR3. The J gene is TRBJ2-1, the V gene TRBV7-9, with 8 nucleotides matching TRBD2. This CDR3 contains 15 residues. Unmatched junction bases numbered 3, after V lost 5 bases and J lost 0 bases. Germline V gene sequence: CDR1 SEHNR, CDR2 FQNEAQ (reference sequence). In DNA, the CDR3 is TGTGCCAGCAGCCCAAGCGGGAGCTCCTACAATGAGCAGTTCTTC. It yields the protein CASSPSGSSYNEQFF.

The chain uses TRBV18 and TRBJ1-4, with D possibly TRBD1 on 6 matching bases. Trimming left V 3 bases short and J 2 bases short, with 7 bases between. Germline CDR1 and CDR2: KGHSH and LQKENI. The CDR3 is made up of 14 amino acids. As DNA, the CDR3 is TGTGCCAGCTCACCCAGGGGTACTAATGAAAAACTGTTTTTT. Protein: CASSPRGTNEKLFF. Drawing the rest from reference TRBV18 and TRBJ1-4, the complete variable domain is NAGVMQNPRHLVRRRGQEARLRCSPMKGHSHVYWYRQLPEEGLKFMVYLQKENIIDESGMPKERFSAEFPKEGPSILRIQQVVRGDSAAYFCASSPRGTNEKLFFGSGTQLSVL.

The gene calls are TRBV6-2 or TRBV6-3 and TRBJ2-2; 7 nucleotides match TRBD1. V lost 2 bases and J lost 6; bases outside the gene matches: 9. CDR1 and CDR2 (germline): MNHEY, SVGEGT. The CDR3 has 16 residues. The CDR3 DNA follows: TGTGCCAGCAGTTACATCGGGCAACAGGGGCCCGGGGAGCTGTTTTTT. It encodes CASSYIGQQGPGELFF.

This clone showed up just a few times. The rearrangement joins TRBV11-1 to TRBJ1-2, with D tentatively TRBD1 (6 bases). The CDR3 is made up of 15 amino acids. Looked up from germline, CDR1 is SGHAT and CDR2 is FQDESV (reference sequence). Trimming removed 1 base from V and 0 bases from J, with 9 bases in between. The CDR3 loop reads CASSLGQETNYGYTF. The CDR3 DNA reads TGTGCCAGCAGCTTAGGACAGGAGACTAACTATGGCTACACCTTC.

The chain is built from TRBV7-9 and TRBJ1-6; 8 nucleotides align to TRBD1. This CDR3 is built from 15 residues. V trimming: 5 bases; J trimming: 7 bases; junction bases outside the gene matches: 7. In germline, CDR1 is SEHNR, CDR2 FQNEAQ (reference sequence). The chain's CDR3 is CASSTGDRSNSPLHF. The CDR3 nucleotides read TGTGCCAGCAGCACCGGGGACAGGTCGAATTCACCCCTCCACTTT.